The entry below gives a single T cell receptor (beta chain) sequence along with its context. Its binding antigen is unknown. Per-base qualities were not stored, and no clone one base away is much larger. This specimen comes from a study of blood T cell repertoires in COVID-19 (dated by TCRdb to 2020 to 2021). Background on the whole study: Samples covering the acute and convalescent phases of COVID-19 were provided by collaborators in the United States, Italy and Spain. The prospective study material was composed of cDNA or gDNA derived from T cells, B-cell-depleted T cells, or PBMCs. Deeply sampled blood TCRbeta repertoires from subjects exposed to, actively infected with, or recovered from COVID-19 were included in the dataset. The repertoires were made available in a free public database intended to serve as a resource for research on the immune response to SARS-CoV-2. Samples were obtained from the ongoing ImmuneRACE study (first 160 participants) and from over 1,000 subjects provided by 6 global collaborators. A de-identified subject ID, COVID-19 status, age in years and sex were almost always included in the sample metadata. Where HLA class I and class II types were available, the types were taken from metadata supplied by the sample provider, not from assay-based typing.

One collaborating source in Seattle enrolled patients while the patients were actively infected and followed the patients over time throughout the course of disease. Collaborating institutions collected whole blood in K2EDTA tubes following their own protocols. For TCRbeta analysis, collaborators shipped samples in one of three forms: frozen whole blood, isolated PBMCs, or DNA extracted from either of those sample types. The CDR3 measures 15 amino acids from cysteine to phenylalanine. The only DNA kept is the CDR3, 45 bases in frame from the first base. V ends up 2 bases short and J 2 bases short, with an unmatched junction base count of 3. The germline V gene provides CDR1 SGHVS and CDR2 FNYEAQ. What the authors observed across the whole study: How much clinical and demographic metadata was included differed by source and by participant, and the metadata was provided uncurated.

TCRbeta CDR3 regions were amplified from genomic DNA by means of the immunoSEQ Assay, a bias-controlled multiplex PCR. The study's own analysis went as follows. The number of nucleated cells in each sample was estimated from the amplification of reference gene primers within the assay. To quantify the absolute abundance of each unique TCRbeta CDR3 rearrangement, sequence reads were collapsed and filtered. Productive Simpson clonality was computed per sample as the square root of Simpson's diversity index over productive rearrangements. As stored in TCRdb, this immuneACCESS dataset retains in-frame rearrangements with V and J assigned. A fraction of the clones does not appear; measured against another copy, unresolved V genes explain less than half of the discrepancy, and the remainder lacks a known reason. V and J calls and clone size are copied from that table; D and trimming were computed from the DNA. This sample is represented by approximately 200,000 clones; roughly 94% of them were singletons. The leading ten clones occupy 0.6% to 0.9% of the sample.

The sequence was obtained from a man under 40 with COVID-19, enrolled during active disease. The rearrangement joined TRBV7-6 to TRBJ1-5; the junction holds 7 bases that match TRBD1. Material: peripheral blood. The CDR3 sequence is CASSLTGVGNQPQHF. The DNA sequence is as follows: TGTGCCAGCAGCTTAACAGGGGTGGGCAATCAGCCCCAGCATTTT.